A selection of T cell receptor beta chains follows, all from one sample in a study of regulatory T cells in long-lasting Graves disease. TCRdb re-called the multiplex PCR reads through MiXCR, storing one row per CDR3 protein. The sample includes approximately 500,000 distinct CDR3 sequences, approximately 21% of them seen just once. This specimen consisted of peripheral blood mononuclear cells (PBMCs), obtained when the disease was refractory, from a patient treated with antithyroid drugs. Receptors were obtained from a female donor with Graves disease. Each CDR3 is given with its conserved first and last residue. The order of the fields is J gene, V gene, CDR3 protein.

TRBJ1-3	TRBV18	CASSPSQALSGNTIYF
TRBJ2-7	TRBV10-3	CAISDQGASYEQYF
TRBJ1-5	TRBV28	CASSLRTDTQHF
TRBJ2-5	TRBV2	CASETRGKTTQYF
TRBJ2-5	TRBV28	CASSLGGLAGMRETQYF
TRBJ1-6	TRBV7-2	CASSVYGLRTYNSPLHF
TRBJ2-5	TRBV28	CASSPSSEQKTQYF
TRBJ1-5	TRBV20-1	CSAREGVLNQPQHF
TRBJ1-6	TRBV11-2	CASSLRGSPLHF
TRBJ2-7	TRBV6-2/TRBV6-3	CASSYEGLSYEQYF
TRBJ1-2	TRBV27	CASSLLAGQGGYTF
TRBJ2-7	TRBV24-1	CATSDSAGTGEQYF
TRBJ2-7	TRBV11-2	CASSIERESSYEQYF
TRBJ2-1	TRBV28	CASSLLGGAYNEQFF
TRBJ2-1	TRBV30	CAWSVADNEQFF
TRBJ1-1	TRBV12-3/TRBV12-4	CASSLVQGTREAFF
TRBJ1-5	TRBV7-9	CASSLAEGSHQPQHF
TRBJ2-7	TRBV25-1	CASSDLLAGGPYEQYF
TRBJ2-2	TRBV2	CASSEKGTGELFF
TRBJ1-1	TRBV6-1	CASNLDAGTGITEAFF
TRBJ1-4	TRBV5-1	CASGPGTGGNEKLFF
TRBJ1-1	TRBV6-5	CASSYSPSGAEAFF
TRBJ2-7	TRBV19	CASGTGTGGYEQYF
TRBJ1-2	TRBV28	CASSLNGDRGDGYTF
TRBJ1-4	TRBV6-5	CASSYRGPVEKLFF
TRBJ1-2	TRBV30	CAWRGGLTNYGYTF
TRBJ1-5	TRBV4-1	CASSQVGALEENQHF
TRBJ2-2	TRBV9	CASSVEPRGELFF
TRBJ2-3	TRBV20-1	CSAGPTSASTDTQYF
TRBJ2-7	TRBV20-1	CSASPSGVSYEQYF
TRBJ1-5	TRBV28	CASSLEQGNQPQHF
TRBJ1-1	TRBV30	CAWSAAGGMNTEAFF
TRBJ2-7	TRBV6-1	CASSEDPSSYEQYF
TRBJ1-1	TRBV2	CASRGLNTEAFF
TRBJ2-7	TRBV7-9	CASSLWGSGSYEQYF
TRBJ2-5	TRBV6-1	CASKGTSGGETQYF
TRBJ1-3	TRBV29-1	CSVAGAEGGNTIYF
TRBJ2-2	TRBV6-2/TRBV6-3	CASSRGTSNTGELFF
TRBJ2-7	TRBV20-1	CSAGDREVGYEQYF
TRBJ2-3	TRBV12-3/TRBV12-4	CASSPTPGGGGDPDTQYF
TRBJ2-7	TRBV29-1	CSARTSPATYEQYF
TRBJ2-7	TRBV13	CASSTGQGAYEQYF
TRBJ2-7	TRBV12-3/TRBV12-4	CASRPQNTYEQYF
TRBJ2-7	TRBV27	CACSFFGSYEQYF
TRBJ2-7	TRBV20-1	CSARDRWYEGTGEDEQYF
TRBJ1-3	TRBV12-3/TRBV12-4	CASSRPPSRGNTIYF
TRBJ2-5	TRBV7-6	CASSLSLGGETQYF
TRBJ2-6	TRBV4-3	CASSQFTGGSGANVLTF
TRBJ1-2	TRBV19	CASSLISGQGAYYGYTF
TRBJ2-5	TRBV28	CASSSGTETQYF